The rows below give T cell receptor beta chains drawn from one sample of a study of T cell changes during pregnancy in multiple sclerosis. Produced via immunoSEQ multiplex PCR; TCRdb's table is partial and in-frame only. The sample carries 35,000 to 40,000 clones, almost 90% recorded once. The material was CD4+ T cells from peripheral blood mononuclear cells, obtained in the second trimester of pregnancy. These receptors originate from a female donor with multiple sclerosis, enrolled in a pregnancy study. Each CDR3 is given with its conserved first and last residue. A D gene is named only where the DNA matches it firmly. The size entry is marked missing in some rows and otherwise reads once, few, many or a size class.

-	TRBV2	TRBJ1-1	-	TGTGCCAGCAGTACCAGACAGGTTCGGACTGAAGCTTTCTTT	CASSTRQVRTEAFF
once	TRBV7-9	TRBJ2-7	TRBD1	TGTGCCAGCATCCCTTCGGGACAGGGGCCACGAGGGCAGTACTTC	CASIPSGQGPRGQYF
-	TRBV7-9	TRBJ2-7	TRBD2	TGTGCCAGCAGCCTTAGCGGGGCTCTGGGCTACGAGCAGTACTTC	CASSLSGALGYEQYF
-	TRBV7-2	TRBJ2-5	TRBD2	TGTGCCAGCACCCCTAATCTAGCGGGAGAGGAGACCCAGTACTTC	CASTPNLAGEETQYF
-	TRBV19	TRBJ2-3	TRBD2	TGTGCCACGGCTAGCGGCCTCACAGATACGCAGTATTTT	CATASGLTDTQYF
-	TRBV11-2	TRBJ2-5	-	TGTGCCAGCAGCTTAGTTTCGTCGACAGGCTACATGTACTTC	CASSLVSSTGYMYF
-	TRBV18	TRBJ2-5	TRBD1	TGTGCCAGCTCACTGGGGACAGGACATCAAGAGACCCAGTACTTC	CASSLGTGHQETQYF
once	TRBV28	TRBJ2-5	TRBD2	TGTGCCAGCAGTTCCCCGGGACTAGCGGGCCCTACCCAAGAGACCCAGTACTTC	CASSSPGLAGPTQETQYF
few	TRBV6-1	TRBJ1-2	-	TGTGCCAGCAGTGAAGTCTCTCGGGGTCGGCATGGCTACACCTTC	CASSEVSRGRHGYTF
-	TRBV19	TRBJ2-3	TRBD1	TGTGCCAGTAGTGGAAAGGGGGCGGATGCCACAGATACGCAGTATTTT	CASSGKGADATDTQYF
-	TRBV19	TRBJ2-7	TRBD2	TGTGCCAGTAGTGACAGCGGGAGGGCCTACGAGCAGTACTTC	CASSDSGRAYEQYF
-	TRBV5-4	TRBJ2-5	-	TGTGCCAGCAGCTTGGCAGGGAACCGGGAGACCCAGTACTTC	CASSLAGNRETQYF
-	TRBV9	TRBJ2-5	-	TGTGCCAGCAGCGTAGAACCGGAGGACGTGACCCAGTACTTC	CASSVEPEDVTQYF
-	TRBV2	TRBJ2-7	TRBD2	TGTGCCAGCGGGGGCCAAAGGGCTAGCGGGAGCCCAATGATGTACTTC	CASGGQRASGSPMMYF
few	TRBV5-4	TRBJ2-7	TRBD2	TGTGCCAGCAGCGGGGGACTAGCGGGACTCTCCTACGAGCAGTACTTC	CASSGGLAGLSYEQYF
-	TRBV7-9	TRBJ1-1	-	TGTGCCAGCAGCTTATGGGACATAAGGACGAACACTGAAGCTTTCTTT	CASSLWDIRTNTEAFF
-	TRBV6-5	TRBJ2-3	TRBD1	TGTGCCAGCAGTTACTCTCAGGGGGGCACAGATACGCAGTATTTT	CASSYSQGGTDTQYF
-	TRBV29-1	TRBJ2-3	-	TGCAGCGTCCTAGGGGGCACAGATACGCAGTATTTT	CSVLGGTDTQYF
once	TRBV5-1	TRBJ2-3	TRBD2	TGCGCTTCCTGGGCGGGGGGAAGCACAGATACGCAGTATTTT	CASWAGGSTDTQYF
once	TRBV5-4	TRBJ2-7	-	TGTGCCAGCAGCACAGAAGCGGCTTCCTACGAGCAGTACTTC	CASSTEAASYEQYF
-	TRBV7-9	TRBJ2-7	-	TGTGCCAGCAGCCAACGACTAACCTACGAGCAGTACTTC	CASSQRLTYEQYF
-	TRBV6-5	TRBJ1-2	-	TGTGCCAGCAGCCCCGACAACAACTACTATGGCTACACCTTC	CASSPDNNYYGYTF
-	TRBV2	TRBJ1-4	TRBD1	TGTGCCAGCAGGGGACAGACCAATGAAAAACTGTTTTTT	CASRGQTNEKLFF
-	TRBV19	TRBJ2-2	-	TGTGCCAGTAGTATCAGGGGAAACACCGGGGAGCTGTTTTTT	CASSIRGNTGELFF
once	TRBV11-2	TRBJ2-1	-	TGTGCCAGCAGCCGCACGGCTCCGGACTTGTTCGCCCACAATGAGCAGTTCTTC	CASSRTAPDLFAHNEQFF
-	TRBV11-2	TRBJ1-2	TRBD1	TGTGCCAGCAGCCCTGCCCGACAGGGCCCCTATGGCTACACCTTC	CASSPARQGPYGYTF
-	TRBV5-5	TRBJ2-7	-	TGTGCCAGCAGGAAACTTGGGGAGCCCGGGTACTTC	CASRKLGEPGYF
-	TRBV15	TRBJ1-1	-	TGTGCCACCAGCGGGGAAGGGGGTTCTACTGAAGCTTTCTTT	CATSGEGGSTEAFF
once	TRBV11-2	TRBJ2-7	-	TGTGCCAGCAGCTACGGGGAGGACCGACCCCGGGGATATACCTACGAGCAGTACTTC	CASSYGEDRPRGYTYEQYF
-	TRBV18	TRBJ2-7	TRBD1	TGTGCCAGCTCATCCCCGGGACAGGGCGCATACGAGCAGTACTTC	CASSSPGQGAYEQYF
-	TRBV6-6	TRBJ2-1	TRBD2	TGTGCCAGCTTTGCGCCGGGAGGTCCCCGTGGCAATGAGCAGTTCTTC	CASFAPGGPRGNEQFF
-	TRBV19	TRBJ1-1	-	TGTGCCAGTACCCCAGGGGCAGGCACTGAAGCTTTCTTT	CASTPGAGTEAFF
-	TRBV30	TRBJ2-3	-	TGTGCCGGGGAGACAACAGATACGCAGTATTTT	CAGETTDTQYF
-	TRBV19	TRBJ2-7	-	TGTGCCAGTAGGAGCCTCTCTCACGAGCAGTACTTC	CASRSLSHEQYF
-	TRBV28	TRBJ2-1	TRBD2	TGTGCCAGCAGCTCCGGGCTGACGACTAGCGGGAGGCCCTACAATGAGCAGTTCTTC	CASSSGLTTSGRPYNEQFF
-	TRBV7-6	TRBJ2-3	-	TGTGCCAGCAGCTTGCGACTAGTAAGCACAGATACGCAGTATTTT	CASSLRLVSTDTQYF
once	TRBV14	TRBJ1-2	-	TGTGCCAGCAGCCAAGATTTTCTCTATGGCTACACCTTC	CASSQDFLYGYTF
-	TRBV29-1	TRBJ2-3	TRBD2	TGCAGCGCAATACAGGTAGCGGGGAAAGTGTGGAGCGATGGTACGCAGTATTTT	CSAIQVAGKVWSDGTQYF
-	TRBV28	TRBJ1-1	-	TGTGCCAGCTCGGTTCGGGGGGCCACTGAAGCTTTCTTT	CASSVRGATEAFF
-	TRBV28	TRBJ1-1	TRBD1	TGTGCCAGCAGTCCGCCGGTTGGGACAGGCCCGGGTGGAGCTTTCTTT	CASSPPVGTGPGGAFF
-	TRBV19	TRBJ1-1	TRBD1	TGTGCCAGCGGACAGGGGTTGAACACTGAAGCTTTCTTT	CASGQGLNTEAFF
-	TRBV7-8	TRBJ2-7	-	TGTGCCAGCAGCGGACGCACCGTTGGAGGGGACGAGCAGTACTTC	CASSGRTVGGDEQYF